This entry lists 8 T cell receptor beta chains sequenced from one sample in a study of OX40 agonist ivuxolimab in advanced cancers. The repertoire was sequenced with immunoSEQ multiplex PCR; TCRdb's copy has only in-frame clones and lacks some. The repertoire consists of 150,000 to 190,000 clones, with 94% occurring once and the leading ten covering 0.3% to 0.35%. The sequencing used CD4+ or CD8+ T cells sorted from blood, collected in a trial of the OX40 agonist ivuxolimab. The receptors shown here come from an adult with an advanced solid tumor such as melanoma, head and neck, liver or kidney cancer.

This chain connects TRBV19 to TRBJ1-3, with 7 positions matching TRBD1. V was pared by 5 bases and J by 7 bases, with 8 bases of the junction left unmatched. CDR3 length: 14 residues. The germline V gene has CDR1 LNHDA and CDR2 SQIVND (reference sequence). For the CDR3, the DNA is TGTGCCAGTAGTCTCACAGGGGTCGACAACACCATATATTTT. Residues: CASSLTGVDNTIYF.

The J gene is TRBJ2-5, the V gene TRBV6-5; no clear D. This CDR3 is 13 amino acids long. Per germline, CDR1 MNHEY and CDR2 SVGAGI. The CDR3, as DNA: TGTGCGGCGGCGGCCTACTCCCAAGAGACCCAGTACTTC. It translates to CAAAAYSQETQYF.

This clone was seen a few times. The chain has TRBV18 and TRBJ1-1; the match to TRBD1 covers 8 bases. The V and J ends lost 5 bases and 2 bases, in that order; junction bases with no gene match: 4. This CDR3 spans 14 amino acids. The germline V gene encodes CDR1 KGHSH and CDR2 LQKENI. The CDR3 DNA sequence: TGTGCCAGCTCAAAGGACAGGGACAACACTGAAGCTTTCTTT. Residues: CASSKDRDNTEAFF.

V and J are TRBV6-5 and TRBJ2-7, with 13 bases fitting TRBD2. Germline CDR1 and CDR2: MNHEY and SVGAGI. Unmatched junction bases numbered 5, after V lost 5 bases and J lost 4 bases. CDR3 length equals 15 residues. The CDR3 bases are TGTGCCAGCAGTCGTTCGACTAGCGGGGGGTACGAGCAGTACTTC. Translating it yields CASSRSTSGGYEQYF.

The chain has TRBV18 and TRBJ2-1, with a possible D match to TRBD1 (6 bases). The germline V gene encodes CDR1 KGHSH and CDR2 LQKENI. CDR3 length equals 16 residues. Trimming cost V 3 bases and J 0 bases, with 12 bases left between them. In DNA form, the CDR3 reads TGTGCCAGCTCACCTTGGACAGCCAGCTCCTACAATGAGCAGTTCTTC. This sequence encodes CASSPWTASSYNEQFF.

This chain joins TRBV5-1 and TRBJ2-2; 8 bases align to TRBD1. The CDR3 is made up of 15 amino acids. V was pared by 4 bases and J by 5 bases, with 7 bases of the junction left unmatched. CDR1 is SGHRS, CDR2 YFSETQ, per germline. In DNA form, the CDR3 reads TGCGCCAGCAGCCCCGGGACAGGCCCGACCGGGGAGCTGTTTTTT. Translation: CASSPGTGPTGELFF.

The rearrangement links TRBV19 to TRBJ2-5; 13 bases line up with TRBD2. CDR1 is LNHDA, CDR2 SQIVND, per germline (reference sequence). The CDR3 is 15 amino acids. The V segment lost 4 bases and the J segment 4 bases; nucleotides outside the gene matches: 3. The CDR3 sequence is CASSKGLAGRETQYF. The CDR3 coding sequence is TGTGCCAGTAGTAAGGGACTAGCGGGACGAGAGACCCAGTACTTC.

In its sample, this clone was seen once. The J gene is TRBJ1-2, the V gene TRBV19; D may be TRBD1 (5 bases). V lost 9 bases, J lost 7 bases, and 18 bases lay in between. This CDR3 region has 13 residues. Germline V gene data show CDR1 as LNHDA and CDR2 as SQIVND (reference sequence). CDR3 DNA: TGTGCCAGCCTGATGGGGGGTATTAGTGGCTACACCTTC. Amino acid sequence: CASLMGGISGYTF. The complete variable domain, with remaining parts taken from reference TRBV19 and TRBJ1-2, reads DGGITQSPKYLFRKEGQNVTLSCEQNLNHDAMYWYRQDPGQGLRLIYYSQIVNDFQKGDIAEGYSVSREKKESFPLTVTSAQKNPTAFYLCASLMGGISGYTFGSGTRLTVV.